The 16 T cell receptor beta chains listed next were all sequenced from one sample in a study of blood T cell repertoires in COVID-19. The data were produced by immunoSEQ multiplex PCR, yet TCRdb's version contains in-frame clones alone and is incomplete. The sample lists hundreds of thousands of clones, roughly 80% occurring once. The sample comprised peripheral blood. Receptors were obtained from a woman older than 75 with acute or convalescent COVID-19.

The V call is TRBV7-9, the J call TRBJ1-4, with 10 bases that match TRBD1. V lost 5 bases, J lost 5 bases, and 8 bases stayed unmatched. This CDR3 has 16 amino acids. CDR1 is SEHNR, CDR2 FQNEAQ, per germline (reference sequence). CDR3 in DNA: TGTGCCAGCAGCCCCAGGTGGGGACAGGGGAATGAAAAACTGTTTTTT. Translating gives CASSPRWGQGNEKLFF.

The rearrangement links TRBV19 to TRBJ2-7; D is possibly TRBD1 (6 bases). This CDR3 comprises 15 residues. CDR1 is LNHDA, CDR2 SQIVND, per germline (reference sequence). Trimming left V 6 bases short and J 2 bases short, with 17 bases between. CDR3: CASSGRGGRAYEQYF. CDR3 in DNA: TGTGCCAGTAGCGGCAGGGGCGGCAGAGCCTACGAGCAGTACTTC. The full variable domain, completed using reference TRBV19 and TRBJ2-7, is DGGITQSPKYLFRKEGQNVTLSCEQNLNHDAMYWYRQDPGQGLRLIYYSQIVNDFQKGDIAEGYSVSREKKESFPLTVTSAQKNPTAFYLCASSGRGGRAYEQYFGPGTRLTVT.

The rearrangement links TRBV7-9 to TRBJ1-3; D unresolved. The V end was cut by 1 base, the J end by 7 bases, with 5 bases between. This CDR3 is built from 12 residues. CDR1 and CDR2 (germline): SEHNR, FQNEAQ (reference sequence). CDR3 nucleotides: TGTGCCAGCAGCTTAGGAGAGAACACCATATATTTT. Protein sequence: CASSLGENTIYF.

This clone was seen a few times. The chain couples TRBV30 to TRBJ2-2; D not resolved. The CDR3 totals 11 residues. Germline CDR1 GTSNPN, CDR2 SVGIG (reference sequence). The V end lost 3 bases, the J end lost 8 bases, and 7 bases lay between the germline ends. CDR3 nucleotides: TGTGCCTGGAGCAGTGAAGGGGAGCTGTTTTTT. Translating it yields CAWSSEGELFF.

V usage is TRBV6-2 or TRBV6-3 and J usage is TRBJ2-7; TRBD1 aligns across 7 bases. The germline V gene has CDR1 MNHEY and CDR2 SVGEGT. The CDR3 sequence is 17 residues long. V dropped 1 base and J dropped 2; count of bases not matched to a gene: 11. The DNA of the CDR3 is TGTGCCAGCAGTTACTTGGCGCGGACAGGACAAACCTACGAGCAGTACTTC. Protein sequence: CASSYLARTGQTYEQYF.

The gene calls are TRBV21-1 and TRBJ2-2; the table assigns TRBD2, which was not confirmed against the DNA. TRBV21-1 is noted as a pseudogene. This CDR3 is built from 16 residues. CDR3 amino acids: CASSVSGAWNTGELFF. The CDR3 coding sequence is TGTGCCAGCAGTGTGAGCGGGGCCTGGAACACCGGGGAGCTGTTTTTT.

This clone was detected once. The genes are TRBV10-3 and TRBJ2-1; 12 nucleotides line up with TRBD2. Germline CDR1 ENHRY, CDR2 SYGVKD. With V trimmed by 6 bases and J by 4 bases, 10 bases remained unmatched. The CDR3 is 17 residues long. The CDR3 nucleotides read TGTGCCATCAGGGGGGGAGACGGACTAGCGGGGTACAATGAGCAGTTCTTC. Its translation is CAIRGGDGLAGYNEQFF.

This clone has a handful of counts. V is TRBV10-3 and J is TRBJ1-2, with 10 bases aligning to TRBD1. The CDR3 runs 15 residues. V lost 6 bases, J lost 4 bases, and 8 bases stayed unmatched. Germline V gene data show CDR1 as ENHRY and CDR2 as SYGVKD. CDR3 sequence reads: CAISPGQGVSYGYTF. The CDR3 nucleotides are TGTGCCATCAGCCCCGGACAGGGGGTATCCTATGGCTACACCTTC.

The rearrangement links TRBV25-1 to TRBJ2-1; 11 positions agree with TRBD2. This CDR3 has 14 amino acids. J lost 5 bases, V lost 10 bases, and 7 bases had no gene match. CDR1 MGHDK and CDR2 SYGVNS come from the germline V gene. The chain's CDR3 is CATGGLAVHNEQFF. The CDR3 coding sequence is TGTGCCACCGGGGGACTAGCGGTCCACAATGAGCAGTTCTTC.

The CDR3 coding sequence is TGTGCCTGGAGTGTACAGCCGAATCATCGGGGCTACACCTTC. It is translated as CAWSVQPNHRGYTF. This rearrangement joins TRBV30 to TRBJ1-2, with no clear D. V was cut by 0 bases and J by 8 bases, with 16 bases left in between. Germline values: CDR1 GTSNPN, CDR2 SVGIG (reference sequence). This CDR3 has 14 residues. The complete variable domain, with remaining parts taken from reference TRBV30 and TRBJ1-2, reads SQTIHQWPATLVQPVGSPLSLECTVEGTSNPNLYWYRQAAGRGLQLLFYSVGIGQISSEVPQNLSASRPQDRQFILSSKKLLLSDSGFYLCAWSVQPNHRGYTFGSGTRLTVV.

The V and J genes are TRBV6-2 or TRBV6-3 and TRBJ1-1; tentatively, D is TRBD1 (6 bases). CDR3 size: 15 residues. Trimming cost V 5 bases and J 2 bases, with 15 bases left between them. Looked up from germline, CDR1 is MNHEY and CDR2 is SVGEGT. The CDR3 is CASSDPGGTNTEAFF. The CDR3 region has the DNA TGTGCCAGCAGTGACCCCGGGGGGACAAACACTGAAGCTTTCTTT.

The CDR3 region has the DNA TGTGCCAGCAGTCACGGACTAGCGGGGGGGGAAGGAAGTTATACGCAGTATTTT. It translates to CASSHGLAGGEGSYTQYF. The genes are TRBV6-2 or TRBV6-3 and TRBJ2-3; 15 nucleotides agree with TRBD2. Per germline, CDR1 MNHEY and CDR2 SVGEGT. This CDR3 has 18 amino acids. The V and J ends lost 5 bases and 7 bases, in that order; junction bases with no gene match: 13.

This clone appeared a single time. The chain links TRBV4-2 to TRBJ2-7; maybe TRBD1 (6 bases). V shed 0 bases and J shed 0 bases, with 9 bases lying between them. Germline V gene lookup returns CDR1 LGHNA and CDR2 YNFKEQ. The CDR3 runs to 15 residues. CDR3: CASSQDKGGSYEQYF. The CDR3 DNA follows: TGTGCCAGCAGCCAAGATAAAGGGGGCTCCTACGAGCAGTACTTC.

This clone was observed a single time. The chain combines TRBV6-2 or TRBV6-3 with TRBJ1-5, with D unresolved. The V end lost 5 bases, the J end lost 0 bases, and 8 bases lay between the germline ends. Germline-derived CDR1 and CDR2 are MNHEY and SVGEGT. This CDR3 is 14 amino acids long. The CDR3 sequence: CASSTEYSNQPQHF. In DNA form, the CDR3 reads TGTGCCAGCAGTACAGAATATAGCAATCAGCCCCAGCATTTT.

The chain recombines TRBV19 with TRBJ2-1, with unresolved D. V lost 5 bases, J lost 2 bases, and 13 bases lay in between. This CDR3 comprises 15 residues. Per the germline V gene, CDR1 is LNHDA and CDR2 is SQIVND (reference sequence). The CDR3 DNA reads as TGTGCCAGTAGTGAGAGAGGCCGGACCTACAATGAGCAGTTCTTC. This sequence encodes CASSERGRTYNEQFF. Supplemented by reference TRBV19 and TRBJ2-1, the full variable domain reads DGGITQSPKYLFRKEGQNVTLSCEQNLNHDAMYWYRQDPGQGLRLIYYSQIVNDFQKGDIAEGYSVSREKKESFPLTVTSAQKNPTAFYLCASSERGRTYNEQFFGPGTRLTVL.

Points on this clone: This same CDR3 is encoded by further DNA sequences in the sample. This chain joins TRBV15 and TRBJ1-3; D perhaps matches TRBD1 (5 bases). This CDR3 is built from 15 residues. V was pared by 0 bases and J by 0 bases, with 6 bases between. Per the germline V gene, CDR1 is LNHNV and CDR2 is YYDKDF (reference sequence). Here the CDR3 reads CATSRDRGSGNTIYF. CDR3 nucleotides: TGTGCCACCAGCAGAGATAGGGGCTCTGGAAACACCATATATTTT.